This T cell receptor beta chain was found in a study of control samples from healthy donors and cancer patients. The protocol was immunoSEQ multiplex PCR, while the TCRdb copy is restricted to in-frame clones and leaves out a portion. Of 50,000 to 55,000 clones listed, roughly 95% are singletons. The ends were cut back, 4 bases at V and 0 bases at J, with 10 bases in the middle. CDR1 SNHLY and CDR2 FYNNEI come from the germline V gene. This CDR3 is 15 amino acids long. The chain couples TRBV2 to TRBJ1-3; the D is unclear. What was sequenced was blood. The source is a man aged 25 to 40 in good health. DNA for the CDR3: TGTGCCAGCAGTGTGGGAGGTTCCTCTGGAAACACCATATATTTT. This sequence encodes CASSVGGSSGNTIYF.